This T cell receptor (beta chain) derives from a study of molecular identifiers for immune sequencing clone quantification. TCRdb called the PCR reads again in MiXCR, with one record for every CDR3 protein. This table has around 86,000 distinct CDR3 sequences, around 19% appearing once. A word on this clonotype: A much larger clone sits a single nucleotide away, making a read error possible. Since no conserved phenylalanine or tryptophan closes the CDR3, a read error is the likely cause.

Germline V gene lookup returns CDR1 MNHEY and CDR2 SMNVEV (reference sequence). V lost 5 bases and J lost 8; bases outside the gene matches: 9. The CDR3 consists of 14 residues. The chain combines TRBV27 with TRBJ1-2; TRBD1 matches 9 bases. The sequenced sample consisted of naive CD8+ T cells from blood, with Jurkat cell RNA spiked in. The subset: FACS-sorted CD8+CD4-CCR7+CD45RA+ naive T cells. The sequence came from a human donor in good health. Some libraries in this study had Jurkat cell RNA spiked in. This CDR3 is CASSTRDRVRGYTL. DNA of the CDR3: TGTGCCAGCAGTACCCGGGACAGGGTGAGGGGCTACACCCTC.